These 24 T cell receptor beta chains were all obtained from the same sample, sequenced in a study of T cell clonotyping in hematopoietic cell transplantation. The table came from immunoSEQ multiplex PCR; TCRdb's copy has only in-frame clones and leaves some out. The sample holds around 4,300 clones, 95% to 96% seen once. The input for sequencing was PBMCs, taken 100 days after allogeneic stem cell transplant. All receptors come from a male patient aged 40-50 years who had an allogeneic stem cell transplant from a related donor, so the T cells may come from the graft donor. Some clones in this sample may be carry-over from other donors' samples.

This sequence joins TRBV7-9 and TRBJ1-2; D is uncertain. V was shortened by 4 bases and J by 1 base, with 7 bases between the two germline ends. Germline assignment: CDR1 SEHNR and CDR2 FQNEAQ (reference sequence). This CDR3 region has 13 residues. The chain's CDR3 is CASSSELNYGYTF. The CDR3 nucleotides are TGTGCCAGCAGCTCGGAGCTTAACTATGGCTACACCTTC.

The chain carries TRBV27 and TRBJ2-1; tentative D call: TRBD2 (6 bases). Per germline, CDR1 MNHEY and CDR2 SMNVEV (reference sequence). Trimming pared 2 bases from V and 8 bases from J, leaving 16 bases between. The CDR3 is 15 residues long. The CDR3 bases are TGTGCCAGCAGTTTACGGCTAGCGTATGGCGATGAGCAGTTCTTC. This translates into CASSLRLAYGDEQFF.

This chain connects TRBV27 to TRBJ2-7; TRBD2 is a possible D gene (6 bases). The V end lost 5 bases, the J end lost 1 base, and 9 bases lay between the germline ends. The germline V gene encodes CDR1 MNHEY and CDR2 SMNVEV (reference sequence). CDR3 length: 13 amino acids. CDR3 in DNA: TGTGCCAGCAGTGATCGGGGGTCCTACGAGCAGTACTTC. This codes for CASSDRGSYEQYF.

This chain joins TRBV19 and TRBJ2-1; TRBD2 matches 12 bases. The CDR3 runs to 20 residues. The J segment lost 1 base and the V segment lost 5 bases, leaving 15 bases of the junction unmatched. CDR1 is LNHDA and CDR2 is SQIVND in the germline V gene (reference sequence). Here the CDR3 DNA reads TGTGCCAGTAGTTCCGGACTAGCGGGACTTAAGTGGGGGTCCTACAATGAGCAGTTCTTC. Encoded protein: CASSSGLAGLKWGSYNEQFF.

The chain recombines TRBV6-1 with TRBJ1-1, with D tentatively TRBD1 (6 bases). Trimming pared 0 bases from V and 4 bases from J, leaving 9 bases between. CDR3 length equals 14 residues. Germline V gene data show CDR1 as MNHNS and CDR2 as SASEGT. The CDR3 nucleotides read TGTGCCAGCAGTGAAGCTAGGGGGATCACTGAAGCTTTCTTT. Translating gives CASSEARGITEAFF.

The CDR3 region has the DNA TGTGCCAGCAGCTTATTTGGGACAGAAAATGAGCAGTTCTTC. This translates into CASSLFGTENEQFF. The rearrangement links TRBV7-2 to TRBJ2-1; 7 nucleotides line up with TRBD1. The length of the CDR3 is 14 residues. CDR1 is SGHTA, CDR2 FQGNSA, per germline. V gave up 2 bases and J gave up 7 bases; unmatched junction bases: 5.

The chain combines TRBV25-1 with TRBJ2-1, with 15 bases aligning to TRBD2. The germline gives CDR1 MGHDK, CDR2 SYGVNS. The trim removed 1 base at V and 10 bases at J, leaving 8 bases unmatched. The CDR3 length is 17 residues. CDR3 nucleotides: TGTGCCAGCAGTGAATCCGGACTAGCGGGGGGGCTTCGCGAGCAGTTCTTC. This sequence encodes CASSESGLAGGLREQFF.

CDR3 sequence (DNA): TGTGCCAGCAGTATTGCGGGGTTCTCCTACAATGAGCAGTTCTTC. Translated, it gives CASSIAGFSYNEQFF. This chain uses TRBV27 with TRBJ2-1, with D perhaps matching TRBD2 (6 bases). The CDR3 length is 15 residues. Germline CDR1 MNHEY, CDR2 SMNVEV (reference sequence). The ends were cut back, 5 bases at V and 0 bases at J, with 11 bases in the middle.

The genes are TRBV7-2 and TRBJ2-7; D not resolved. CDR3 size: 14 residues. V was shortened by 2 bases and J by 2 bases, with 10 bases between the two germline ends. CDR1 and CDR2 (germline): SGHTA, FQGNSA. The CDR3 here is CASSLSDWAYEQYF. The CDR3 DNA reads TGTGCCAGCAGCTTAAGTGATTGGGCCTACGAGCAGTACTTC.

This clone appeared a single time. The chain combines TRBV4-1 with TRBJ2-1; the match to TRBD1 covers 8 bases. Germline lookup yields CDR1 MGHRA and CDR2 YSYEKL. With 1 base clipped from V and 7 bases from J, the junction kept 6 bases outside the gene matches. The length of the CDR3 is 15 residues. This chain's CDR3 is CASSQGRQGRNEQFF. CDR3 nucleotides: TGCGCCAGCAGCCAAGGGCGACAGGGGAGGAATGAGCAGTTCTTC.

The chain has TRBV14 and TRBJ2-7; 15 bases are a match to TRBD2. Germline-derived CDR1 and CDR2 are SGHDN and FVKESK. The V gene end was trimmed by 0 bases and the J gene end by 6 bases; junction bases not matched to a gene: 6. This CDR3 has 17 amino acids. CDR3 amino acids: CASSQDGLAGGSGEQYF. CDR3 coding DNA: TGTGCCAGCAGCCAAGATGGACTAGCGGGGGGGTCGGGCGAGCAGTACTTC.

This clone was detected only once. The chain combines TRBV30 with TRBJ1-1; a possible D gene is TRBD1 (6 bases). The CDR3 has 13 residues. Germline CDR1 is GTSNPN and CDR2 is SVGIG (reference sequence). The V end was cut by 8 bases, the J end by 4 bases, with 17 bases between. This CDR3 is CAGNGGPATEAFF. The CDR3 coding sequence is TGTGCCGGGAACGGGGGCCCTGCCACTGAAGCTTTCTTT. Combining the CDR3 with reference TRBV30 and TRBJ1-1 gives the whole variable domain SQTIHQWPATLVQPVGSPLSLECTVEGTSNPNLYWYRQAAGRGLQLLFYSVGIGQISSEVPQNLSASRPQDRQFILSSKKLLLSDSGFYLCAGNGGPATEAFFGQGTRLTVV.

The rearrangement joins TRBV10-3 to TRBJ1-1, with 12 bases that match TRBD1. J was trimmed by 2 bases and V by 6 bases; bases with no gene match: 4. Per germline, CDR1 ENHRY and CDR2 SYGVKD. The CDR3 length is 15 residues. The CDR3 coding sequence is TGTGCCATCAGGGGACAGGGGGCTATAAACACTGAAGCTTTCTTT. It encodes CAIRGQGAINTEAFF.

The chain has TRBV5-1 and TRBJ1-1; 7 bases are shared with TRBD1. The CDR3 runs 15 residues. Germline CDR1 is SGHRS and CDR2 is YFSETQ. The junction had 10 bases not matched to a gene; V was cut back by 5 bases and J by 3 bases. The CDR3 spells CASSRSGTDYTEAFF. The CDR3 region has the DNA TGCGCCAGCAGTCGGTCGGGGACAGACTACACTGAAGCTTTCTTT.

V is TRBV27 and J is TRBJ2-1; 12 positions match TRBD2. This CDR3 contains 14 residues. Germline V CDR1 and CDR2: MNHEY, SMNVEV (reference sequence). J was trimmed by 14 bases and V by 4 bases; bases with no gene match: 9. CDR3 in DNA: TGTGCCAGCAGTTCCCGGACTAGCGGGGCCCGGGAGTTCTTC. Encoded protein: CASSSRTSGAREFF.

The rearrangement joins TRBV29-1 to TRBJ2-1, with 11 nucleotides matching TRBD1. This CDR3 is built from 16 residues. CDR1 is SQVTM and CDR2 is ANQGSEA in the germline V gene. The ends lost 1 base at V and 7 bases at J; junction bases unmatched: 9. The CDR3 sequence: CSVEVVLGTGGNEQFF. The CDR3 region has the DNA TGCAGCGTTGAAGTAGTTTTGGGGACAGGGGGGAATGAGCAGTTCTTC.

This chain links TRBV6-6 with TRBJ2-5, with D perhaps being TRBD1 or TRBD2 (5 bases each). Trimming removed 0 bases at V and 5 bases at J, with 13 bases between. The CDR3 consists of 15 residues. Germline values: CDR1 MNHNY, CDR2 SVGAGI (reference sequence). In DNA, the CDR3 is TGTGCCAGCAGTTACTCGAGGGGCGCCATGGAGACCCAGTACTTC. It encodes CASSYSRGAMETQYF.

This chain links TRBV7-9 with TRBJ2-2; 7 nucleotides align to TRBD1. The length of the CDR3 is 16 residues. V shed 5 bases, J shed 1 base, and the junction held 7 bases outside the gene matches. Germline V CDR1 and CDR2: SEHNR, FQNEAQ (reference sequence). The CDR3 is CASSPGTVMNTGELFF. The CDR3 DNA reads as TGTGCCAGCAGCCCCGGGACAGTGATGAACACCGGGGAGCTGTTTTTT.

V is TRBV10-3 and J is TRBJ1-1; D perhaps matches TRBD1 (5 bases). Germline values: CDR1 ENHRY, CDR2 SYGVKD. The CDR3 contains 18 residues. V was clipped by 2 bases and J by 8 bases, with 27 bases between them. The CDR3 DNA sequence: TGTGCCATCAGTGAGGGTCATATACCTCGGACACCGCCGAAGGAAGCTTTCTTT. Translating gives CAISEGHIPRTPPKEAFF.

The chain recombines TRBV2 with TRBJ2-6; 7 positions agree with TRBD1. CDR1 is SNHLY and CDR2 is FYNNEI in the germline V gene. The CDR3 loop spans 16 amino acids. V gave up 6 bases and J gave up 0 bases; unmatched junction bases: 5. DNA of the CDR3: TGTGCCAGCAGCAGACAGGGTTACTCTGGGGCCAACGTCCTGACTTTC. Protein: CASSRQGYSGANVLTF.

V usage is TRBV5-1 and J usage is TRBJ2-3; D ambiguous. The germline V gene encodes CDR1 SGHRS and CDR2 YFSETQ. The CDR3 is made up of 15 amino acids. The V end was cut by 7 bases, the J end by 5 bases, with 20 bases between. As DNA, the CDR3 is TGCGCCAGCGCCCCGGACGGCCGGATGATAGATACGCAGTATTTT. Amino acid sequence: CASAPDGRMIDTQYF.

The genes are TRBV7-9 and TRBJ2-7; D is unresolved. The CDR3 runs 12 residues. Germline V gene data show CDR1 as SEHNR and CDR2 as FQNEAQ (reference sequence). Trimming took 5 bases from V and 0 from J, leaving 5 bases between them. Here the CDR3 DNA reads TGTGCCAGCAGCCTGAGCTCCTACGAGCAGTACTTC. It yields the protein CASSLSSYEQYF.

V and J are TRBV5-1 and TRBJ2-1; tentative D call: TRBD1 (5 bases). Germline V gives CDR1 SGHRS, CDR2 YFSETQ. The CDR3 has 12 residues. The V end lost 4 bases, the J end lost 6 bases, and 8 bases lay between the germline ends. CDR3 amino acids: CASSTRVNEQFF. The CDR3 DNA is TGCGCCAGCAGCACCAGGGTCAATGAGCAGTTCTTC. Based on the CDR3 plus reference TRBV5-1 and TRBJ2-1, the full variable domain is KAGVTQTPRYLIKTRGQQVTLSCSPISGHRSVSWYQQTPGQGLQFLFEYFSETQRNKGNFPGRFSGRQFSNSRSEMNVSTLELGDSALYLCASSTRVNEQFFGPGTRLTVL.

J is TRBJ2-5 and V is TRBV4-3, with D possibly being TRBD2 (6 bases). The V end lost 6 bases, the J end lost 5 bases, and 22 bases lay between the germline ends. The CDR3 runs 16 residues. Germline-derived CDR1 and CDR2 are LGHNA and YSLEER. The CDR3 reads CASSRNPGSKGETQYF. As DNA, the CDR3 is TGCGCCAGCAGTCGAAACCCCGGGAGCAAGGGGGAGACCCAGTACTTC.